Given below is one T cell receptor beta chain in context. This clone was seen a few times. The antigen this receptor binds is unknown. Base-call qualities are not available, and no considerably larger clone is one nucleotide away. The library was prepared using the immunoSEQ multiplex PCR assay. For the multiplex PCR, a mixture combining 60 forward primers for TCR Vbeta segments and 13 reverse primers for TCR Jbeta segments was used. A multiplex PCR assay on genomic DNA amplified the CDR3 region of rearranged TCR beta genes. The Illumina HiSeq System was used to sequence the amplified TCR beta libraries as 87-base-pair reads. The authors processed their data as follows. A later analysis counted about 76 million unique TCR beta chains across the 550 to 800 repertoires, and 10 million to 11 million of these chains were shared by at least two donors. A nearest-neighbor algorithm error-corrected the raw reads and collapsed the reads into unique sequences, merging closely related sequences to remove PCR and sequencing errors. V, D and J gene segments were assigned by aligning CDR3 sequences to IMGT reference sequences. Each retained sequence needed at least a six-nucleotide match to both a V gene segment and a J gene segment. A rearrangement counted as productive if the CDR3 had no stop codons and remained in frame with V and J, and every other rearrangement counted as non-productive. CDR3 was defined by IMGT convention, running from the second conserved V-encoded cysteine to the conserved J-encoded phenylalanine. The earlier analysis of more than 450 of the donors excluded sequences that lacked an unambiguous match to a single V gene segment. An earlier analysis of a few hundred of the donors classified V segments as functional when productive rearrangements were above 56.7% and as segregating when the standard deviation between donors was above 5%. A statistical classification framework was built for diagnosing cytomegalovirus status from the catalog of TCR beta chain sequences. In a later analysis, TCR nucleotide sequences were compared against IMGT/GENE-DB human TR gene sequences so that V and J genes could be assigned. In a later analysis, CDR3 sequences and most-parsimonious VDJ recombination scenarios were assigned using the TCRdist pipeline. A later analysis defined each TCR beta chain by its CDR3 amino acid sequence plus V-gene family, and excluded reads lacking a unique V-gene family. In a later analysis, nearly 600 highly shared, low-generation-probability nucleotide sequences were removed to address suspected cross-contamination and a sequencing artifact. In a later analysis, a clonal expansion index was calculated for each public chain from normalized within-repertoire ranks of inferred template counts. Generation probabilities in a later analysis came from a VDJ recombination model fitted to out-of-frame rearrangements, and those results were checked against IGoR. A later analysis scored TCR-TCR, TCR-HLA and TCR-CMV co-occurrence with hypergeometric tests, applying a repertoire-size bias correction to TCR pairs. To estimate false discovery rates, a later analysis permuted the HLA or CMV assignments 20 times. A later analysis grouped co-occurring TCRs with DBSCAN, adding TCRdist sequence similarity when clustering within HLA-allele-positive subsets. Co-occurrence clustering excluded repertoires with fewer than 30,000 or more than 120,000 public chains, plus five with anomalous nucleotide sharing. Here the immuneACCESS table is served through TCRdb, limited to in-frame sequences with V and J called. Missing clones are a known gap in these copies; in checked studies unresolved V genes cover under half, and the rest lacks a known reason. The DNA was the basis for D and trimming; V, J and clone size are from that table. In this sample the table shows about 160,000 clones, about 85% of which occur a single time. The biggest ten clones account for roughly 4.5% of the sample.

This sample was included in a study of cytomegalovirus exposure and HLA in healthy donors (dated by TCRdb to 2016 to 2017). For the study in its entirety: An earlier analysis of a few hundred of the donors reported under 300 Gb of sequence data and around 100 million unique TCR beta sequences obtained from about 179 million T cells. High-throughput TCR immunosequencing, statistical association of individual TCRs with disease status, and machine learning were combined to predict cytomegalovirus infection status. Rather than using new phenotypic data, the later analysis identified candidate immune exposures from TCR beta sequences and from how often those sequences occurred across donors. The study was designed to test whether signatures of past pathogen exposure could be identified by cataloging public T cell receptors. Along with the approximately 700-subject first cohort, a separate validation cohort of about 110 different subjects was used. All discovery cohort repertoires had been generated on a single sequencing platform. An early release that covered 500 to 800 HLA-typed donors contained about 290 gigabases of sequencing data and approximately 85 million unique TCR sequences. The number of donors typed differed by locus, with about 620-630 for A, B, C, DRB1 and DQB1, around 560 for DQA1, approximately 580 for DPA1, and roughly 450 for DPB1. A later analysis re-examined previously published TCR beta repertoires from around 670 donors and added high-resolution HLA genotyping to investigate patterns of TCR occurrence. The genetic ancestry cluster associated with self-reported Caucasian donors included over 65% of the roughly 400 genotyped donors. The T cell repertoires of around 730 subjects were profiled by immunosequencing and related to cytomegalovirus serostatus. About five DR-DQ haplotypes were treated as single units for association and clustering because of strong linkage in the cohort. Alongside the repertoire data, information on donor age, sex, ethnicity and CMV serostatus was compiled. A later genetic analysis took genome-wide SNP genotypes for about three fifths of the 666 donors and used that subset as a discovery cohort. To decide whether each TCR beta V gene segment behaved as functional or pseudogenic, an earlier analysis of 587 of the donors relied on high-throughput TCR beta sequencing. HLA typing covered class I and class II loci at four-digit resolution. Among roughly 370 genotyped donors of the cohort, an average of approximately 240,000 unique TCR beta nucleotide sequences were sequenced per donor, around 20% of them non-productive.

In total, around 600 healthy bone marrow donors made up the cohort. At the time of sampling, all cohort members were nominally healthy, though unrecorded immune exposures were likely present. The donor was CMV seropositive and belonged to the group of 250 to 350 seropositive cohort members. A peripheral blood sample was provided by each donor, and peripheral blood mononuclear cells were used for TCR beta sequencing. Genomic DNA was extracted from the blood cell samples with the Qiagen DNeasy Blood Extraction Kit. Broader findings and caveats from the paper: Because HLA typing was missing for some donors at each locus, association tests included only the typed subset. Compared with equally common non-associated chains, HLA-associated TCR beta chains in a later analysis were more clonally expanded and had lower generation probabilities. A further reported finding was that TCR beta sequences accurately predicted the HLA-A and HLA-B alleles for most subjects in the first cohort. For the cohort, immune exposure information was limited to CMV serostatus. Some IMGT-functional V segments, including TRBV6-2 and TRBV6-3, could not be told apart with the 87-base-pair reads, so those segments were excluded. The sequencing pipeline was judged likely to have produced a cluster of highly shared sequence variants as a technical artifact. In a later genetic analysis, a missense DCLRE1C variant was associated with V-gene and J-gene trimming of TCR beta chains, and the association was replicated in an independent cohort. A few of the identified cytomegalovirus-associated TCR beta chains were confirmed in vitro to be specific for cytomegalovirus antigens. An earlier analysis of several hundred of the donors showed that most TCR beta V segments appeared in productive rearrangements either about 87% or about 30% of the time, which broadly matched IMGT annotations. Specific HLA alleles were associated with about 17,000 TCR beta sequences at a false discovery rate of 0.05 in a later analysis. The study listed 164 TCR beta chains as associated with cytomegalovirus. A later genetic analysis reported fewer N-insertions in productive TCRs among donors in an Asian-associated ancestry cluster than the 666-donor mean. In both the original and validation cohorts, the classifier was reported to diagnose cytomegalovirus status with high specificity and sensitivity. Several of the top co-occurrence clusters appeared to be linked to parvovirus B19, influenza, CMV and Epstein-Barr virus, according to a later analysis. Most CMV-associated TCR beta chains appeared to be HLA-restricted in a later analysis, and the HLA associations seemed to be driven largely by CMV exposure. Most TCR sequences were observed very rarely across donors, whereas some public TCRs were present in many individuals. In a later analysis, TCR association rates were found to vary across HLA loci, with the most associated TCRs seen for DRB1 alleles and the fewest for HLA-C alleles. The presence/absence analyses assumed that sequencing depth was roughly uniform across donors, and that assumption may not be true. The authors suggested that the approach could potentially be generalized to other disease states and immunological phenotypes. Assigning TCR associations to individual alleles was difficult when HLA alleles, especially DR and DQ, strongly co-occurred. In this cohort, only TCR beta chains were sequenced, and detectable features were limited by the absence of alpha or paired-chain data. The earlier analysis of nearly 600 of the donors excluded 15 to 20 rarely observed V segments, including chromosome 9 orphons, because counts were too low. Linkage disequilibrium might explain the correlated functional status among segregating V segments, but an unknown experimental factor could not be excluded.

The CDR3 covers 16 residues, taking in both the cysteine and the phenylalanine. Only the CDR3 part of the read is kept: 48 bases, read in frame from the first base. After removal of 0 bases from V and 4 bases from J, the junction retains 6 bases not matched to a gene. The germline V gene provides CDR1 SGHVS and CDR2 FNYEAQ. The chain links TRBV7-6 with TRBJ2-5; 9 nucleotides in the junction match TRBD2. The TCR comes from a woman between 45 and 60 years old in good health and CMV-seropositive. Source material: PBMCs. The nucleotide sequence reads TGTGCCAGCAGCTTAGCGCATAGCGGGGGTCGAGAGACCCAGTACTTC. Its protein product is CASSLAHSGGRETQYF.